This TCR beta chain was identified during a study of blood T cell repertoires in COVID-19. On the study more broadly: COVID-19 samples, acute and convalescent, were from the United States, Italy and Spain.

This CDR3 has 15 amino acids. Per the germline V gene, CDR1 is MNHEY and CDR2 is SVGEGT. Trimming took off 6 bases at V and 1 base at J, with 13 bases between the two ends. In the original analysis: Nucleated cell counts were estimated from reference gene primer amplification. Assay: immunoSEQ multiplex PCR; the TCRdb copy retains only in-frame clones and omits some. D and trimming come from the DNA, and the V and J calls and clone size come from that table. Of tens of thousands of clones detected, roughly 77% appear once; the ten largest clones hold 2.5%. The V gene is TRBV6-2 or TRBV6-3, the J gene TRBJ2-1; D is possibly TRBD1 (5 bases). The sequenced sample consisted of peripheral blood. The TCR comes from a woman between 65 and 79 years old with COVID-19, enrolled during active disease. CDR3 protein: CASSLTGGSYNEQFF. CDR3 DNA sequence: TGTGCCAGCAGCCTCACAGGCGGATCCTACAATGAGCAGTTCTTC.